This TCR beta chain stems from a study of OX40 agonist ivuxolimab in advanced cancers. Study-level information: The eligibility criteria allowed prior anti-PD-1, anti-PD-L1 or anti-CTLA-4 therapy, and 30% to 45% had some. Study-level results: Among the lowest peripheral clonal expansion occurred in 0.1-3.0 mg/kg partial responders.

Sequencing was performed with immunoSEQ multiplex PCR; in TCRdb, only in-frame clones are kept and a portion is missing. This table has around 54,000 clones, 94% appearing once. Trimming took 4 bases from V and 4 from J; bases not matched to a gene: 13. This CDR3 is built from 17 residues. Germline V gives CDR1 LGHNA, CDR2 YNFKEQ. A note on this clone: Its specificity is unknown.

The TCR was taken from an adult with an advanced solid tumor such as melanoma, head and neck, liver or kidney cancer. The chain joins TRBV4-2 to TRBJ2-3; 8 bases agree with TRBD2. The material sequenced was CD4+ or CD8+ T cells sorted from blood, taken in a trial of the OX40 agonist ivuxolimab. DNA for the CDR3: TGTGCCAGCAGCCCCGAAGCGGGAGCCCGGTTTCCAGATACGCAGTATTTT. The encoded protein is CASSPEAGARFPDTQYF.